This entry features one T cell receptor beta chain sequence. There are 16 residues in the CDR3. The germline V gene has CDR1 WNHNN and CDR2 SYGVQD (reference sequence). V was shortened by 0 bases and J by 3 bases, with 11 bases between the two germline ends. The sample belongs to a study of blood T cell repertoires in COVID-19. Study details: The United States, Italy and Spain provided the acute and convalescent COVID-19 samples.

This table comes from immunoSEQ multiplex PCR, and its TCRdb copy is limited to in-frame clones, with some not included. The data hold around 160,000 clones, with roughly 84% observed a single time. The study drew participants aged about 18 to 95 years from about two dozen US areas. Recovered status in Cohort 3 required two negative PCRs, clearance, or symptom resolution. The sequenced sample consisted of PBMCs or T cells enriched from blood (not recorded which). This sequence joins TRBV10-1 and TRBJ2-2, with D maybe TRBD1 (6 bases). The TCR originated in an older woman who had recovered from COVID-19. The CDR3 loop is CASSESGGAYTGELFF. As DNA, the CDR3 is TGCGCCAGCAGTGAGTCTGGGGGCGCCTACACCGGGGAGCTGTTTTTT.